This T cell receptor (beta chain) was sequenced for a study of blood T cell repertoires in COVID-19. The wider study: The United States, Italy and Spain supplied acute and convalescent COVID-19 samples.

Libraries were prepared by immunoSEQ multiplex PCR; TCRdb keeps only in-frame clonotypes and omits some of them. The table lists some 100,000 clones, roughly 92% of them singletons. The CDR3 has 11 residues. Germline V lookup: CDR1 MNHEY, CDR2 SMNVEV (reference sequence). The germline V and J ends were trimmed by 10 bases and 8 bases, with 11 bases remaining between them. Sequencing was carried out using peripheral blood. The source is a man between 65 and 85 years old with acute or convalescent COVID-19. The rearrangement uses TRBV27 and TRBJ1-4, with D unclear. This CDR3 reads CAIKPREKLFF. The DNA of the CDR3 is TGTGCCATAAAGCCGCGAGAAAAACTGTTTTTT.